The 22 T cell receptor beta chains presented below share a single source sample, sequenced in a study of identical twins. TCRdb redid the calling of the 5' RACE reads with MiXCR, one entry per CDR3 protein. The data show 640,000 or so distinct CDR3 sequences, with over 5% seen just once and under 2% held by the top ten. Sequencing was performed on naive T cells sorted from blood. The receptors shown here come from a man in his late teens or twenties in good health.

This clonotype occurred many times. This chain joins TRBV11-2 and TRBJ2-7, with 8 nucleotides matching TRBD1. The CDR3 consists of 13 residues. Germline trimming cut 4 bases from V and 7 bases from J; bases unmatched to any gene: 6. CDR1 and CDR2 (germline): SGHAT, FQNNGV. DNA of the CDR3: TGTGCCAGCAGCTCCGGACAGGGCGGGGAGCAGTACTTC. Residues: CASSSGQGGEQYF.

Only a few counts were recorded for this clonotype. This rearrangement joins TRBV4-2 to TRBJ2-1; D unresolved. CDR3 length: 15 residues. V was clipped by 4 bases and J by 7 bases, with 17 bases between them. Germline CDR1 LGHNA, CDR2 YNFKEQ. CDR3: CASSPRFGMGNEQFF. The CDR3 DNA reads TGTGCCAGCAGCCCTCGATTCGGAATGGGAAATGAGCAGTTCTTC.

The chain joins TRBV6-5 to TRBJ2-7, with 8 bases matching TRBD2. Losses at the gene ends were 0 bases for V and 5 bases for J; bases not matched to a gene: 12. The germline V gene encodes CDR1 MNHEY and CDR2 SVGAGI. The CDR3 sequence is 17 residues long. The CDR3 sequence: CASSYSSPLAGLDEQYF. DNA of the CDR3: TGTGCCAGCAGTTACTCGAGCCCTTTAGCGGGACTCGACGAGCAGTACTTC.

This clonotype was recorded many times. The rearrangement uses TRBV29-1 and TRBJ2-2; 14 bases fit TRBD2. CDR1 SQVTM and CDR2 ANQGSEA come from the germline V gene. CDR3 length equals 14 residues. The junction had 3 bases not matched to a gene; V was cut back by 7 bases and J by 5 bases. DNA for the CDR3: TGCAGCGCTGGGACTAGCGGGAGTACCGGGGAGCTGTTTTTT. This encodes CSAGTSGSTGELFF.

This chain links TRBV2 with TRBJ1-5; the D is unclear. This CDR3 contains 14 residues. Per germline, CDR1 SNHLY and CDR2 FYNNEI. V dropped 4 bases and J dropped 2 bases, with 9 bases sitting between them. The CDR3 loop is CASSGHRGNQPQHF. The CDR3, as DNA: TGTGCCAGCAGTGGACATCGGGGCAATCAGCCCCAGCATTTT.

This clonotype was found many times. The V call is TRBV29-1, the J call TRBJ2-7, with no clear D. This CDR3 has 14 amino acids. Germline CDR1 is SQVTM and CDR2 is ANQGSEA. V lost 3 bases and J lost 2, with 14 bases in between. This CDR3 reads CSVESKGPPYEQYV. The CDR3 nucleotides are TGCAGCGTTGAGTCCAAGGGCCCCCCCTACGAGCAGTACGTC.

This clonotype was seen only a few times. The J gene is TRBJ1-5, the V gene TRBV18; D gene unclear. The CDR3 runs 17 residues. Trimming left V 1 base short and J 1 base short, with 14 bases between. Per the germline V gene, CDR1 is KGHSH and CDR2 is LQKENI. CDR3 in amino acids: CASSPLPRLGSNQPQHF. The CDR3 coding sequence is TGTGCCAGCTCACCACTTCCTCGGCTGGGGAGCAATCAGCCCCAGCATTTT.

Many counts were recorded for this clonotype. J is TRBJ2-7 and V is TRBV7-8; D unresolved. CDR3 length: 14 amino acids. The germline CDR1 and CDR2 sequences are SGHVS and FQNEAQ. The germline V and J ends were trimmed by 5 bases and 2 bases, with 13 bases remaining between them. The CDR3 DNA reads as TGTGCCAGCAGCGTAACGCACGCGACCTACGAGCAGTACTTC. It specifies CASSVTHATYEQYF.

This clonotype showed up just a few times. The chain is built from TRBV20-1 and TRBJ2-7; D is possibly TRBD2 (5 bases). The CDR3 runs to 13 residues. Germline-derived CDR1 and CDR2 are DFQATT and SNEGSKA (reference sequence). Trimming took off 6 bases at V and 3 bases at J, with 15 bases between the two ends. The CDR3 DNA is TGCAGTGCCCCCGACTACACGAACTACGAGCAGTACTTC. Its translation: CSAPDYTNYEQYF.

This clonotype was counted at least ten times. The CDR3 region is CASSLGVLTGNQPQHF. In DNA form, the CDR3 reads TGTGCCAGCAGCTTGGGGGTCCTCACCGGCAATCAGCCCCAGCATTTT. J is TRBJ1-5 and V is TRBV5-6; D unclear. Trimming removed 0 bases from V and 2 bases from J, with 12 bases in between. Germline V gene lookup returns CDR1 SGHDT and CDR2 YYEEEE. This CDR3 has 16 residues.

The chain uses TRBV5-1 and TRBJ2-2, with a possible D match to TRBD1 (6 bases). This CDR3 has 11 residues. V was trimmed by 5 bases and J by 9 bases, leaving 8 bases between them. Germline V gives CDR1 SGHRS, CDR2 YFSETQ. CDR3 sequence reads: CASRQGRELFF. CDR3 bases: TGCGCCAGCAGACAGGGACGGGAGCTGTTTTTT.

This clonotype was counted ten times or more. The J gene is TRBJ2-7, the V gene TRBV2; 7 nucleotides agree with TRBD1. The CDR3 extends over 14 amino acids. Per the germline V gene, CDR1 is SNHLY and CDR2 is FYNNEI. Trimming at V came to 6 bases and at J to 7 bases, leaving 12 bases not matched to a gene. The CDR3 DNA is TGTGCCAGCAGCTTTGTGACAGGGACCCAAGAGCAGTACGTC. As protein: CASSFVTGTQEQYV.

Notes on this clonotype: This likely comes from a read error, as the CDR3 has no conserved phenylalanine or tryptophan at its end. This chain uses TRBV10-3 with TRBJ2-7; tentative D call: TRBD1 (5 bases). The CDR3 is 14 residues long. Trimming left V 0 bases short and J 2 bases short, with 8 bases between. Germline V CDR1 and CDR2: ENHRY, SYGVKD. CDR3 region: CAISESMGPYEQYL. The CDR3 DNA reads TGTGCCATCAGTGAGTCTATGGGGCCCTACGAGCAGTACCTC.

This clonotype was detected many times. The CDR3 sequence: CSARAERSYNVAQYF. The CDR3 nucleotides are TGCAGTGCTAGAGCTGAGAGGTCCTACAACGTGGCGCAGTATTTT. This chain uses TRBV20-1 with TRBJ2-3, with D hard to call. Germline CDR1 DFQATT, CDR2 SNEGSKA (reference sequence). CDR3 size: 15 residues. Trimming left V 1 base short and J 10 bases short, with 21 bases between.

This chain links TRBV7-6 with TRBJ1-5; D remains unclear. CDR1 SGHVS and CDR2 FNYEAQ come from the germline V gene. The CDR3 runs 15 residues. The germline V and J ends were trimmed by 5 bases and 0 bases, with 11 bases remaining between them. In nucleotides, the CDR3 is TGTGCCAGCAGCGCGGATGGAGATAGCAATCAGCCCCAGCATTTT. As protein: CASSADGDSNQPQHF.

This clonotype was detected only a few times. V and J are TRBV11-2 and TRBJ1-1; TRBD1 matches 7 bases. CDR1 is SGHAT, CDR2 FQNNGV, per germline. The CDR3 runs to 14 residues. Germline trimming cut 1 base from V and 6 bases from J; bases unmatched to any gene: 5. CDR3 in DNA: TGTGCCAGCAGCTTAGTCGCAGGGGGGTCTGAAGCTTTCTTT. Translation: CASSLVAGGSEAFF.

This clonotype was seen ten or more times. The chain joins TRBV27 to TRBJ2-5; no clear D gene. Looked up from germline, CDR1 is MNHEY and CDR2 is SMNVEV (reference sequence). This CDR3 has 16 residues. The germline V and J ends were trimmed by 0 bases and 5 bases, with 16 bases remaining between them. The CDR3 protein is CASSLSATLLSETQYF. The CDR3 DNA follows: TGTGCCAGCAGTTTATCGGCGACATTATTAAGTGAGACCCAGTACTTC.

CDR3 sequence: CSVAEGLAGDTQYF. CDR3 nucleotide sequence: TGCAGCGTTGCGGAGGGACTAGCGGGAGATACGCAGTATTTT. V usage is TRBV29-1 and J usage is TRBJ2-3; 12 bases are a match to TRBD2. This CDR3 is built from 14 residues. The germline V gene encodes CDR1 SQVTM and CDR2 ANQGSEA. With V trimmed by 4 bases and J by 5 bases, 4 bases remained unmatched.

This clonotype was seen ten or more times. The V gene is TRBV29-1, the J gene TRBJ1-2; 9 bases map to TRBD1. Germline lookup yields CDR1 SQVTM and CDR2 ANQGSEA. Trimming at V came to 4 bases and at J to 2 bases, leaving 5 bases not matched to a gene. This CDR3 region has 14 residues. The CDR3 coding sequence is TGCAGCGTTGTAGGCGACAGGGGGAACTATGGCTACACCTTC. Translated, it gives CSVVGDRGNYGYTF.

The gene calls are TRBV12-3 or TRBV12-4 and TRBJ2-5, with D uncertain. The CDR3 runs to 13 residues. The V and J ends lost 6 bases and 5 bases respectively, with 13 bases between them. CDR3 protein: CASSYGPRETQYF. CDR3 in DNA: TGTGCCAGCAGCTATGGGCCGCGGGAGACCCAGTACTTC.

A few counts support this clonotype. The rearrangement links TRBV6-1 to TRBJ2-1; D is undetermined. Trimming removed 3 bases at V and 12 bases at J, with 15 bases between. This CDR3 contains 13 residues. Germline V gene data show CDR1 as MNHNS and CDR2 as SASEGT. The DNA for the CDR3 is TGTGCCAGCAGTGACCCGGCCCAGGTCTGGCAGTTCTTC. This encodes CASSDPAQVWQFF.

At least ten counts were recorded for this clonotype. The chain couples TRBV27 to TRBJ2-7; a possible D gene is TRBD1 (6 bases). Trimming left V 2 bases short and J 3 bases short, with 14 bases between. In germline, CDR1 is MNHEY, CDR2 SMNVEV (reference sequence). The CDR3 is 15 amino acids. The CDR3 reads CASSLDGLGGYEQYV. DNA for the CDR3: TGTGCCAGCAGTTTAGACGGCCTAGGGGGCTACGAGCAGTACGTC.